The entry below describes one T cell receptor beta chain. In the authors' workflow: Reference gene primer amplification gave nucleated cell count estimates. Produced via immunoSEQ multiplex PCR; TCRdb's table is partial and in-frame only. The V and J calls and clone size are taken from that table; D and trimming were inferred from the DNA. The sample lists roughly 200,000 clones, roughly nine tenths occurring once. The data belong to a study of blood T cell repertoires in COVID-19. Study details: Samples taken during acute and convalescent COVID-19 were collected in the United States, Italy and Spain. In each case, the material was cDNA or gDNA derived from T cells, B-cell-depleted T cells, or PBMCs.

J lost 4 bases, V lost 4 bases, and 6 bases had no gene match. Germline V lookup: CDR1 SNHLY, CDR2 FYNNEI. The CDR3 runs 14 residues. The sample was peripheral blood. The rearrangement uses TRBV2 and TRBJ1-1; TRBD1 aligns across 7 bases. The receptor was isolated from a man in his forties with acute or convalescent COVID-19. The CDR3 DNA reads as TGTGCCAGCAGTGGATACAGGGGAGGCACTGAAGCTTTCTTT. Translating gives CASSGYRGGTEAFF.